This TCR beta chain stems from a study of beta chain features in type 1 diabetes. CDR1 SGHRS and CDR2 YFSETQ come from the germline V gene. The CDR3 has 12 amino acids. The V gene lost 0 bases and the J gene lost 14 bases, with 14 bases spanning the gap. This clone was observed a handful of times. All of the isolated RNA was reverse transcribed, so expressed TCRB transcripts were sequenced. There were around 3.5 million reads on average in the naive, central memory and regulatory T cell samples. Repertoires were generated with immunoSEQ multiplex PCR, while TCRdb's copy carries only in-frame clones and drops some. Of 130,000 or so clones in the sample, about 9.1% were seen once.

Source material: central memory CD4+ T cells from blood. The receptor's source is a woman in her forties in good health. The gene calls are TRBV5-1 and TRBJ1-2; maybe TRBD1 (5 bases). Here the CDR3 DNA reads TGCGCCAGCAGCTTGGGGACGGGGGTAAAGACCTTC. Translated: CASSLGTGVKTF.